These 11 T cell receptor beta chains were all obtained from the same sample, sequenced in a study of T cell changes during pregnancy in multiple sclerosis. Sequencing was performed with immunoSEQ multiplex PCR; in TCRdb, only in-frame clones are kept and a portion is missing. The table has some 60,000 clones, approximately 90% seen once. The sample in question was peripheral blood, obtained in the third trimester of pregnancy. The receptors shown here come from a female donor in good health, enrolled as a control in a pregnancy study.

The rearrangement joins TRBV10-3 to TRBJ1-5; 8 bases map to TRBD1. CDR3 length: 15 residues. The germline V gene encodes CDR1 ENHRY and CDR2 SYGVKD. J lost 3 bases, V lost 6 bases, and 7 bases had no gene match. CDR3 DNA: TGTGCCATCAGCGTTGGGACAGGAGTCAATCAGCCCCAGCATTTT. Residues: CAISVGTGVNQPQHF.

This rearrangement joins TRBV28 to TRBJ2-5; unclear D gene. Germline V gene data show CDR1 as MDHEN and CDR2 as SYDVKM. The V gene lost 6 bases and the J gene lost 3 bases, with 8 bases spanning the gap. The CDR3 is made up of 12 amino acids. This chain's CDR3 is CASRESEETQYF. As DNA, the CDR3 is TGTGCCAGCAGAGAGAGTGAAGAGACCCAGTACTTC. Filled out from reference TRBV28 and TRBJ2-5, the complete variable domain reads DVKVTQSSRYLVKRTGEKVFLECVQDMDHENMFWYRQDPGLGLRLIYFSYDVKMKEKGDIPEGYSVSREKKERFSLILESASTNQTSMYLCASRESEETQYFGPGTRLLVL.

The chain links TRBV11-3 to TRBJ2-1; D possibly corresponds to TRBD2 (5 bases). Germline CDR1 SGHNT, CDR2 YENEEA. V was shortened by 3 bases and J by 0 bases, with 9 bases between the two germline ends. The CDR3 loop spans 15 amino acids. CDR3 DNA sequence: TGTGCCAGCAGCTTCTCGGAGGTCTCCTACAATGAGCAGTTCTTC. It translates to CASSFSEVSYNEQFF.

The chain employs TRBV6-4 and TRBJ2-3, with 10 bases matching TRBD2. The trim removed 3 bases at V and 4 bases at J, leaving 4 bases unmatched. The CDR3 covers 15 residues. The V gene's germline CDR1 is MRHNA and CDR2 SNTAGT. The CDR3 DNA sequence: TGTGCCAGCAGTGAACAAGCGGGGGGGGCAGATACGCAGTATTTT. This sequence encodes CASSEQAGGADTQYF.

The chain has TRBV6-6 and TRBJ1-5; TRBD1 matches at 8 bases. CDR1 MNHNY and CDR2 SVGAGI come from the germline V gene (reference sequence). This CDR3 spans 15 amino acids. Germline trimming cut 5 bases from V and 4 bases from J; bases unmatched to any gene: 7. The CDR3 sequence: CASSGPDRGNQPQHF. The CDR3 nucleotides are TGTGCCAGCAGTGGCCCTGACAGGGGAAATCAGCCCCAGCATTTT.

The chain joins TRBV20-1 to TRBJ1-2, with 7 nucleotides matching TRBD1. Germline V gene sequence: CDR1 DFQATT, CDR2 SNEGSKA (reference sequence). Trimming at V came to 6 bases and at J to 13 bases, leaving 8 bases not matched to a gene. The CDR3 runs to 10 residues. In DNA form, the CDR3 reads TGCAGTGCCACCCCAGGGACAGTCACCTTC. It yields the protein CSATPGTVTF.

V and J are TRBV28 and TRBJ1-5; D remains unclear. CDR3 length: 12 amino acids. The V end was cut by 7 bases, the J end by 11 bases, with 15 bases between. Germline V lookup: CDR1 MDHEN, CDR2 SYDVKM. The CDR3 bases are TGTGCCAGCACCTCCCCGACGGGAGCCCAGCATTTT. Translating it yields CASTSPTGAQHF.

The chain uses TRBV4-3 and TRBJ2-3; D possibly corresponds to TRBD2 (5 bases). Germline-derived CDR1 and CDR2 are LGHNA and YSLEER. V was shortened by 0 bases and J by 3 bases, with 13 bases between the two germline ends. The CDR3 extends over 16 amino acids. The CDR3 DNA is TGCGCCAGCAGCCAAGATCTGGCGCTAGCTACAGATACGCAGTATTTT. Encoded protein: CASSQDLALATDTQYF.

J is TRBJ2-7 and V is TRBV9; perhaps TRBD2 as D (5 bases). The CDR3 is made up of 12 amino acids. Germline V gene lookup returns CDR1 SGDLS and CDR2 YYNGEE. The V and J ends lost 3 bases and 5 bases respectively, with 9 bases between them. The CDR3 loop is CASSGRMDEQYF. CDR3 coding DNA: TGTGCCAGCAGCGGGAGGATGGACGAGCAGTACTTC.

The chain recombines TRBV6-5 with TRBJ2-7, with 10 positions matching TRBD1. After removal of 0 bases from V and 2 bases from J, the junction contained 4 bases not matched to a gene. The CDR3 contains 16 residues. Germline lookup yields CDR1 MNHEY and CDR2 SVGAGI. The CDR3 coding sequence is TGTGCCAGCAGTTACTCGAGACAGGGGGCCCCCTACGAGCAGTACTTC. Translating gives CASSYSRQGAPYEQYF.

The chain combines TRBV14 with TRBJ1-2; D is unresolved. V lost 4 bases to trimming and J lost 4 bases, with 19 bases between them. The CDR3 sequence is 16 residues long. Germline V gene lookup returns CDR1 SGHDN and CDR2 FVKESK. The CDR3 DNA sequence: TGTGCCAGCAGCCTCTACCAGGCCCCCAGACGCTATGGCTACACCTTC. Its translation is CASSLYQAPRRYGYTF.